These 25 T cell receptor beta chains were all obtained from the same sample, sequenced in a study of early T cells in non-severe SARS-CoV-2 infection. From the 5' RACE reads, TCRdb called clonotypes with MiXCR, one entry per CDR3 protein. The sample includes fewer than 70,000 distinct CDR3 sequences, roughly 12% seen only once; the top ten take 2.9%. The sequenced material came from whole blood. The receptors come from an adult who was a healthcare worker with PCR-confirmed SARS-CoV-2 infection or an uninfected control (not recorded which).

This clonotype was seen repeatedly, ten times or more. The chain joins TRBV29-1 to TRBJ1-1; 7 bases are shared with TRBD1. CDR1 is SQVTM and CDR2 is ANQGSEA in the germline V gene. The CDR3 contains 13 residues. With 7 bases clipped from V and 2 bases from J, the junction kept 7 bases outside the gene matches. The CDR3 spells CSALTGLNTEAFF. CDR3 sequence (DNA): TGCAGCGCCTTGACAGGGCTCAACACTGAAGCTTTCTTT.

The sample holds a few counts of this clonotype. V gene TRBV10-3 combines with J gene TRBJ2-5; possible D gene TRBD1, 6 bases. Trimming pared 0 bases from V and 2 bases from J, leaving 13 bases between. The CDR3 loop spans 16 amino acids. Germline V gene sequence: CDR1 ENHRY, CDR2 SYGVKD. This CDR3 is CAISESRGHLQETQYF. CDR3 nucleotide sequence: TGTGCCATCAGTGAGTCTCGGGGACACCTACAAGAGACCCAGTACTTC.

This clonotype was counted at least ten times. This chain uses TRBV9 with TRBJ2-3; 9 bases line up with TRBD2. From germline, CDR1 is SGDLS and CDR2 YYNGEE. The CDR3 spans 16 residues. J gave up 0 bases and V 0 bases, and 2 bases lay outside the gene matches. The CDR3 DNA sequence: TGTGCCAGCAGCGTAGATCTAGCGGGAAGCACAGATACGCAGTATTTT. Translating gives CASSVDLAGSTDTQYF.

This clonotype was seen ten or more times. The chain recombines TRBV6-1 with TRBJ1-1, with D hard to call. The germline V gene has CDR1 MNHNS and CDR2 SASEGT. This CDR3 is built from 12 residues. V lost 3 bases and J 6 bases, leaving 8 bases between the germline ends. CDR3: CASSDSVAEAFF. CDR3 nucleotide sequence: TGTGCCAGCAGTGATTCCGTAGCTGAAGCTTTCTTT.

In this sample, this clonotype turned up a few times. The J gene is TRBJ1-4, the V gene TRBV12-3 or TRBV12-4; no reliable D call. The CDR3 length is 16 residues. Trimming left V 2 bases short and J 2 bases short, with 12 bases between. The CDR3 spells CASSLSGRGTNEKLFF. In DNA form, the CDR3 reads TGTGCCAGCAGTTTATCGGGCAGAGGGACTAATGAAAAACTGTTTTTT.

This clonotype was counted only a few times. For the CDR3, the DNA is TGTGCCAGCAGCCCGAGAGGGCGGACGCGTCTTAGCGAGCAGTACTTC. Its protein is CASSPRGRTRLSEQYF. The V and J genes are TRBV14 and TRBJ2-7; TRBD2 might be the D (5 bases). The germline V and J ends were trimmed by 4 bases and 6 bases, with 22 bases remaining between them. This CDR3 contains 16 residues. The germline V gene encodes CDR1 SGHDN and CDR2 FVKESK.

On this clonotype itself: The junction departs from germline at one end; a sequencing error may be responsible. CDR3: CVTSRDSSHRYTGELFF. CDR3 bases: TGTGTCACCAGCAGAGATTCTAGCCATAGGTACACCGGGGAGCTGTTTTTT. The V gene is TRBV15, the J gene TRBJ2-2, with a possible D match to TRBD2 (5 bases). The CDR3 spans 17 residues. Germline V gene lookup returns CDR1 LNHNV and CDR2 YYDKDF (reference sequence).

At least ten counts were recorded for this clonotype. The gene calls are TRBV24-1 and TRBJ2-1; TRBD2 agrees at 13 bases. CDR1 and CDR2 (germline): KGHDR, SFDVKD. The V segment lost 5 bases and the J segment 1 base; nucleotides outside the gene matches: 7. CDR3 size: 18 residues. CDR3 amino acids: CATSAGTSGALSYNEQFF. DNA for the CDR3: TGTGCCACCAGTGCAGGGACTAGCGGGGCCCTATCCTACAATGAGCAGTTCTTC.

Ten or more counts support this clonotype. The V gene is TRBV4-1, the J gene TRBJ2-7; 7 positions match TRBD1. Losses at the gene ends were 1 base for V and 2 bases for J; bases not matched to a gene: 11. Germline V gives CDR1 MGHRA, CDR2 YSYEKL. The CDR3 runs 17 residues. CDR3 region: CASSQGPFGTEAYEQYF. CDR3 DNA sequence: TGCGCCAGCAGCCAAGGCCCCTTCGGGACAGAGGCCTACGAGCAGTACTTC.

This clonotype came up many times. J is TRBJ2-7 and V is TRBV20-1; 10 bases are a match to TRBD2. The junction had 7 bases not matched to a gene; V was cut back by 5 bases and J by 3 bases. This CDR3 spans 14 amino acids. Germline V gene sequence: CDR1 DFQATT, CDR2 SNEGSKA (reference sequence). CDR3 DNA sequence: TGCAGTGCTGGATTAGCGGGAGGAAACTACGAGCAGTACTTC. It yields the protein CSAGLAGGNYEQYF.

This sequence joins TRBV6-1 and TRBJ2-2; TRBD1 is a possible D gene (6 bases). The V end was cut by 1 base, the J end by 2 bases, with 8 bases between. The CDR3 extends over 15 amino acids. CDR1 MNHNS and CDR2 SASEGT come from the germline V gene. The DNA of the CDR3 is TGTGCCAGCAGTGAAGGCAGGGGAAACACCGGGGAGCTGTTTTTT. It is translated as CASSEGRGNTGELFF.

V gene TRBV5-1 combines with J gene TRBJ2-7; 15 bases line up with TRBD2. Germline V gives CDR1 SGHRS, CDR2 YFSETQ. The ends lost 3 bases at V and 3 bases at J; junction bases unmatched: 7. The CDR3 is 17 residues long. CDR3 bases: TGCGCCAGCAGCTCGGGACTAGCGGGAGGACCTATCTACGAGCAGTACTTC. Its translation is CASSSGLAGGPIYEQYF.

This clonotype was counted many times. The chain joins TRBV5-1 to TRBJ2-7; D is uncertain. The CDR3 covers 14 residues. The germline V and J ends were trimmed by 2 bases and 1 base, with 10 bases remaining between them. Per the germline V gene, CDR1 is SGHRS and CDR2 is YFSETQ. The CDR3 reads CASSFRTESYEQYF. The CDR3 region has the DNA TGCGCCAGCAGCTTCAGGACGGAGTCCTACGAGCAGTACTTC.

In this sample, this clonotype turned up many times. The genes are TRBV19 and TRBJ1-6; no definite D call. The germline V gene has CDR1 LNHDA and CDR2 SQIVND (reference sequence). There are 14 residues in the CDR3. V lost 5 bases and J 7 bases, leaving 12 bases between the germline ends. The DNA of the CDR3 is TGTGCCAGTAGTGTAGGCGGCGGAAATTCACCCCTCCACTTT. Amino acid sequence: CASSVGGGNSPLHF.

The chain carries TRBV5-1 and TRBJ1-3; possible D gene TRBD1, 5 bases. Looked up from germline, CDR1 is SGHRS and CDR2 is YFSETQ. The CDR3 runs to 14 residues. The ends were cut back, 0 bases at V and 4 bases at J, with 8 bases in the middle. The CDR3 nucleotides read TGCGCCAGCAGCTTGGGAGGGGAAGGAAACACCATATATTTT. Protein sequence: CASSLGGEGNTIYF.

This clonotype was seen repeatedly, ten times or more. Written as DNA, the CDR3 is TGTGCCAGCAGCTTTATACAGGGGGTTCATTCACCCCTCCACTTT. Its protein is CASSFIQGVHSPLHF. V usage is TRBV5-6 and J usage is TRBJ1-6, with 8 bases aligning to TRBD1. Trimming cost V 2 bases and J 8 bases; bases outside gene matches: 6. The CDR3 is made up of 15 amino acids. Germline assignment: CDR1 SGHDT and CDR2 YYEEEE.

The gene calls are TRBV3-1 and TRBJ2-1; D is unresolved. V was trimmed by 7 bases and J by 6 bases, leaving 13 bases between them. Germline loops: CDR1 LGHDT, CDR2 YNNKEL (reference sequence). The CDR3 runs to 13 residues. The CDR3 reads CASTPGFLNEQFF. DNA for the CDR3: TGTGCCAGCACCCCGGGTTTCCTCAATGAGCAGTTCTTC.

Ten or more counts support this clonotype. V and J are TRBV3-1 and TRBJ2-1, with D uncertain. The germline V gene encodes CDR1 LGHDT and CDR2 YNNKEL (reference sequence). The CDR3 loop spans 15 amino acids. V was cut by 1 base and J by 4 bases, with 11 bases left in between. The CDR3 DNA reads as TGTGCCAGCAGCCAAGCGAGGACCACTTACAATGAGCAGTTCTTC. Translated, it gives CASSQARTTYNEQFF.

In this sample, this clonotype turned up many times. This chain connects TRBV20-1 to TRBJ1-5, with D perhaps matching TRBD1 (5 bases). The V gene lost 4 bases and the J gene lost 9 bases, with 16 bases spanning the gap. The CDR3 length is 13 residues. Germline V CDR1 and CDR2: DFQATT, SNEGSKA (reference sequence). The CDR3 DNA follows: TGCAGTGCTATGACGACAGTAAATGGGCCCCAGCATTTT. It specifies CSAMTTVNGPQHF.

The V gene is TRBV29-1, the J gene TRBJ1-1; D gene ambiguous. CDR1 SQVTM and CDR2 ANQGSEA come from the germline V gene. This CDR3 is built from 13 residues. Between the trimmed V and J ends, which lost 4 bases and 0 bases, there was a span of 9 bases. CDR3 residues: CSVGKGLNTEAFF. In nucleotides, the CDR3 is TGCAGCGTTGGCAAGGGCTTGAACACTGAAGCTTTCTTT. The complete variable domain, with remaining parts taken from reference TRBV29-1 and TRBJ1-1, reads SAVISQKPSRDICQRGTSLTIQCQVDSQVTMMFWYRQQPGQSLTLIATANQGSEATYESGFVIDKFPISRPNLTFSTLTVSNMSPEDSSIYLCSVGKGLNTEAFFGQGTRLTVV.

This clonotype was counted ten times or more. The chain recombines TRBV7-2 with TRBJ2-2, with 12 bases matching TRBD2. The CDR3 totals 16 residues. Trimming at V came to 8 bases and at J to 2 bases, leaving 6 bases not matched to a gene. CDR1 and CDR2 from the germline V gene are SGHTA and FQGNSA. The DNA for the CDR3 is TGTGCCAGCCCCAGGACTAGCGGGAAAAACACCGGGGAGCTGTTTTTT. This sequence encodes CASPRTSGKNTGELFF.

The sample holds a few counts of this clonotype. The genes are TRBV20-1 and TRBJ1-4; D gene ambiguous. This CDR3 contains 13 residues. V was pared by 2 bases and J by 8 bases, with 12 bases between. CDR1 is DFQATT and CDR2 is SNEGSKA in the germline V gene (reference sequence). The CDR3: CSARSTVSEKLFF. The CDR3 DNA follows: TGCAGTGCTAGAAGCACAGTATCGGAAAAACTGTTTTTT.

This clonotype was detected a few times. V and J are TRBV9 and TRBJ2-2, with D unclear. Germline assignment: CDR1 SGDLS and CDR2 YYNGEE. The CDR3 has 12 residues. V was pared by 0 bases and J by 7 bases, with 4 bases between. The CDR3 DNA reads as TGTGCCAGCAGCGTAGACGTCGGGGAGCTGTTTTTT. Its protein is CASSVDVGELFF.

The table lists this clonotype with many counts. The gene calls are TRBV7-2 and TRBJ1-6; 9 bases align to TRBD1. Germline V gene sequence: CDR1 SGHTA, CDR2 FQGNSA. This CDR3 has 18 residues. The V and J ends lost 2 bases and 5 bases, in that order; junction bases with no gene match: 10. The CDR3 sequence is CASSLSPQDRGNNSPLHF. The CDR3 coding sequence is TGTGCCAGCAGCTTAAGCCCCCAAGACAGGGGGAATAATTCACCCCTCCACTTT.

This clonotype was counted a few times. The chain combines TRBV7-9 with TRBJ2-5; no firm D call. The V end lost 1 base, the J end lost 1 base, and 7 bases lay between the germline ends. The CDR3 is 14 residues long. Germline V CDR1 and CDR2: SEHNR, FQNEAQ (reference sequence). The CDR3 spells CASSLVQGQETQYF. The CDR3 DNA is TGTGCCAGCAGCTTAGTACAAGGCCAAGAGACCCAGTACTTC.